These 10 T cell receptor beta chains were all obtained from the same sample, sequenced in a study of blood T cell repertoires in COVID-19. TCRdb's copy holds only in-frame clones and misses some; the assay was immunoSEQ multiplex PCR. Among about 100,000 clones, 80% to 90% were seen once, and the ten largest hold approximately 2.6%. The specimen was PBMCs or T cells enriched from blood (not recorded which). These TCRs come from a woman aged 45-65 years who had recovered from COVID-19.

The V call is TRBV12-3 or TRBV12-4, the J call TRBJ1-2; maybe TRBD1 (6 bases). V dropped 4 bases and J dropped 8 bases, with 14 bases sitting between them. This CDR3 is 13 amino acids long. CDR3 nucleotide sequence: TGTGCCAGCAGTTGGGACACGTCTTTCGGCTACACCTTC. Amino acid sequence: CASSWDTSFGYTF.

V is TRBV2 and J is TRBJ2-7; D call uncertain. The V end lost 0 bases, the J end lost 5 bases, and 2 bases lay between the germline ends. Germline V gene sequence: CDR1 SNHLY, CDR2 FYNNEI. This CDR3 contains 11 residues. DNA for the CDR3: TGTGCCAGCAGTGAAGCTAACGAGCAGTACTTC. Amino acid sequence: CASSEANEQYF.

This clone was seen a few times. The chain is built from TRBV27 and TRBJ2-7; TRBD2 agrees at 10 bases. J was trimmed by 5 bases and V by 2 bases; bases with no gene match: 18. There are 19 residues in the CDR3. CDR1 MNHEY and CDR2 SMNVEV come from the germline V gene (reference sequence). The CDR3 region is CASSLLLGHRGAGGHEQYF. The CDR3 DNA is TGTGCCAGCAGTTTACTACTTGGTCACCGGGGAGCGGGAGGGCACGAGCAGTACTTC.

The V call is TRBV5-8, the J call TRBJ2-7; 10 positions agree with TRBD2. Germline loops: CDR1 SGHTS, CDR2 YDEGEE. The V and J ends lost 4 bases and 0 bases, in that order; junction bases with no gene match: 4. CDR3 length: 15 residues. CDR3 amino acids: CASSPGTSVSYEQYF. The CDR3, as DNA: TGTGCCAGCAGCCCCGGGACTAGCGTCTCCTACGAGCAGTACTTC.

V and J are TRBV24-1 and TRBJ2-1, with 10 bases matching TRBD2. The ends lost 4 bases at V and 9 bases at J; junction bases unmatched: 14. Germline V lookup: CDR1 KGHDR, CDR2 SFDVKD. The CDR3 covers 17 residues. CDR3 in amino acids: CATSDYTSGRASGEQFF. CDR3 nucleotides: TGTGCCACCAGTGACTACACAAGCGGGAGGGCCAGCGGTGAGCAGTTCTTC.

The rearrangement joins TRBV7-8 to TRBJ1-2; 8 nucleotides align to TRBD1. The V gene's germline CDR1 is SGHVS and CDR2 FQNEAQ. The CDR3 contains 15 residues. The trim removed 1 base at V and 2 bases at J, leaving 3 bases unmatched. As DNA, the CDR3 is TGTGCCAGCAGCTTAGATACAGGGGGGAACTATGGCTACACCTTC. Its protein product is CASSLDTGGNYGYTF.

The V and J genes are TRBV29-1 and TRBJ2-5; 7 nucleotides align to TRBD1. The ends lost 6 bases at V and 8 bases at J; junction bases unmatched: 9. Germline V gives CDR1 SQVTM, CDR2 ANQGSEA. The CDR3 contains 12 residues. The CDR3 sequence is CSVETGSLTQYF. The CDR3 DNA follows: TGCAGCGTAGAGACAGGGTCCCTTACCCAGTACTTC.

This clone was counted a few times. This sequence joins TRBV6-2 or TRBV6-3 and TRBJ1-6; D is unclear. The CDR3 spans 18 residues. Trimming removed 6 bases at V and 9 bases at J, with 27 bases between. Germline V lookup: CDR1 MNHEY, CDR2 SVGEGT. In nucleotides, the CDR3 is TGTGCCAGCAGCCCTACCGAAACCGGGTTAAGAGGTGGTTCACCCCTCCACTTT. It is translated as CASSPTETGLRGGSPLHF.

This chain uses TRBV7-8 with TRBJ2-7; 7 bases agree with TRBD1. J gave up 0 bases and V 5 bases, and 10 bases lay outside the gene matches. This CDR3 is 16 amino acids long. Germline CDR1 SGHVS, CDR2 FQNEAQ. The CDR3 protein is CASSPRQGVSSYEQYF. For the CDR3, the DNA is TGTGCCAGCAGCCCGCGACAGGGAGTGAGCTCCTACGAGCAGTACTTC.

This chain connects TRBV4-1 to TRBJ2-1; 7 positions match TRBD2. The CDR3 has 13 amino acids. The V gene end was trimmed by 7 bases and the J gene end by 10 bases; junction bases not matched to a gene: 10. The germline gives CDR1 MGHRA, CDR2 YSYEKL. CDR3 nucleotide sequence: TGCGCCAGCACCCTTGCGGGAGAAGAAGAGCAGTTCTTC. Translated: CASTLAGEEEQFF.